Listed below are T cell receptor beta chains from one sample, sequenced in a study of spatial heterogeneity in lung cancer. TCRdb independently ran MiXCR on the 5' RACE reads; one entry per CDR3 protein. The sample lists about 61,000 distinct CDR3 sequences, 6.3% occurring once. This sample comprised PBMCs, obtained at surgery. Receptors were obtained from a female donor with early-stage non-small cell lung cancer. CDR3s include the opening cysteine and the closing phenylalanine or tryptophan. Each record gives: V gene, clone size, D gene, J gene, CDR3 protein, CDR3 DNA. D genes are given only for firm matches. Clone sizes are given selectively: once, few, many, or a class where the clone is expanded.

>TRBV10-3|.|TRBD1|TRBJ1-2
CAISAPGRGLGYGYTF
TGTGCCATCAGTGCCCCCGGGAGGGGGCTCGGCTATGGCTACACCTTC
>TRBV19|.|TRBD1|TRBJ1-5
CASNTGTGARGAQHF
TGTGCCAGTAACACCGGGACAGGGGCCCGAGGGGCCCAGCATTTT
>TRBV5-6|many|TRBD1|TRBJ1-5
CASSLGTGAGHQPQHF
TGTGCCAGCAGCTTGGGGACAGGGGCAGGGCATCAGCCCCAGCATTTT
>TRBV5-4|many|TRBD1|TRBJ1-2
CASSFLQGADGYTF
TGTGCCAGCAGCTTCTTACAGGGGGCCGATGGCTACACCTTC
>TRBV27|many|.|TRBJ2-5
CASSSRETQYF
TGTGCCAGCAGTTCACGAGAGACCCAGTACTTC
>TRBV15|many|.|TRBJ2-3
CATSSQRLSTDTQYF
TGTGCCACCAGCAGTCAGCGGCTAAGCACAGATACGCAGTATTTT
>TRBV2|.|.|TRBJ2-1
CASSADQVRAVNEQFF
TGTGCCAGCAGTGCGGACCAGGTTAGGGCGGTGAATGAGCAGTTCTTC
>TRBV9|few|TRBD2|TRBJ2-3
CASSASGGATDTQYF
TGTGCCAGCAGCGCTAGCGGGGGGGCCACAGATACGCAGTATTTT
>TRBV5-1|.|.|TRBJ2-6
CASSLGGGGANVLTF
TGCGCCAGCAGCTTGGGAGGAGGAGGGGCCAACGTCCTGACTTTC
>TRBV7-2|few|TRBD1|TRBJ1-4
CASSSQGATNEKLFF
TGTGCCAGCAGCTCCCAGGGGGCAACTAATGAAAAACTGTTTTTT
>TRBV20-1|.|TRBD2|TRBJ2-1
CSARGLANDNEQFF
TGCAGTGCTCGCGGACTAGCAAATGACAATGAGCAGTTCTTC
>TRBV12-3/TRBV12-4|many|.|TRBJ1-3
CASSPNGAGNTIYF
TGTGCCAGCAGTCCCAACGGAGCTGGAAACACCATATATTTT
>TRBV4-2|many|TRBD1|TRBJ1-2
CASTPEGQGNYGYTF
TGTGCCAGCACCCCCGAGGGACAGGGCAACTATGGCTACACCTTC
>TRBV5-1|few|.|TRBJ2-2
CASSLVSGRGELFF
TGCGCCAGCAGCTTGGTTTCGGGGCGCGGGGAGCTGTTTTTT
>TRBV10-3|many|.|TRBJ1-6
CATQYPRDSPLHF
TGTGCCACCCAATATCCCCGGGATTCACCCCTCCACTTT
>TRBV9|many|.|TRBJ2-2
CASSVKGTNTGELFF
TGTGCCAGCAGCGTTAAAGGGACGAACACCGGGGAGCTGTTTTTT
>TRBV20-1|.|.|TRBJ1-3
CSARANRDIGNTIYF
TGCAGTGCTAGAGCCAACCGGGACATCGGAAACACCATATATTTT
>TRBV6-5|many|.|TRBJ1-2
CASSYQQGLGYGYTF
TGTGCCAGCAGTTATCAGCAGGGTCTGGGCTATGGCTACACCTTC
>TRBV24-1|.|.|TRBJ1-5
CATSVAGGMSNQPQHF
TGTGCCACCAGTGTTGCGGGGGGAATGAGCAATCAGCCCCAGCATTTT
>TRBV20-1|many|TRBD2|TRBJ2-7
CSARSGTSLYEQYF
TGCAGTGCTAGATCCGGGACTAGCCTGTACGAGCAGTACTTC
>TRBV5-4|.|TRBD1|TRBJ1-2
CASSLDSTGDYGYTF
TGTGCCAGCAGCTTGGACTCGACAGGGGACTATGGCTACACCTTC
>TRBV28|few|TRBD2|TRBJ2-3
CASTLAASDTQYF
TGTGCCAGCACCCTAGCGGCTTCCGATACGCAGTATTTT